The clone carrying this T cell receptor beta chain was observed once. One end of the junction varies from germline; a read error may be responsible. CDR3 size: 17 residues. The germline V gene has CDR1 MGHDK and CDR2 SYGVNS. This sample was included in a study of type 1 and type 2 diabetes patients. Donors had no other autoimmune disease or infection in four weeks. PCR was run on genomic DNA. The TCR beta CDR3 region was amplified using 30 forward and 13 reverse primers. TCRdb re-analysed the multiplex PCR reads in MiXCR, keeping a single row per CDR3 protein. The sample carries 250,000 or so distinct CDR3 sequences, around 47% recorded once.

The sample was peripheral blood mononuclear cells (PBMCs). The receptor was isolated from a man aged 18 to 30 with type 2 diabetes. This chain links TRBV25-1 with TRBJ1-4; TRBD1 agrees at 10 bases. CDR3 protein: CVSSAETGGLFREKLFF. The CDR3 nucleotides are TGTGTCAGCAGTGCAGAGACAGGGGGCCTGTTCCGTGAAAAACTGTTTTTT. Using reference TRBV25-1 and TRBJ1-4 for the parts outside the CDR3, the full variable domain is EADIYQTPRYLVIGTGKKITLECSQTMGHDKMYWYQQDPGMELHLIHYSYGVNSTEKGDLSSESTVSRIRTEHFPLTLESARPSHTSQYLCVSSAETGGLFREKLFFGSGTQLSVL.